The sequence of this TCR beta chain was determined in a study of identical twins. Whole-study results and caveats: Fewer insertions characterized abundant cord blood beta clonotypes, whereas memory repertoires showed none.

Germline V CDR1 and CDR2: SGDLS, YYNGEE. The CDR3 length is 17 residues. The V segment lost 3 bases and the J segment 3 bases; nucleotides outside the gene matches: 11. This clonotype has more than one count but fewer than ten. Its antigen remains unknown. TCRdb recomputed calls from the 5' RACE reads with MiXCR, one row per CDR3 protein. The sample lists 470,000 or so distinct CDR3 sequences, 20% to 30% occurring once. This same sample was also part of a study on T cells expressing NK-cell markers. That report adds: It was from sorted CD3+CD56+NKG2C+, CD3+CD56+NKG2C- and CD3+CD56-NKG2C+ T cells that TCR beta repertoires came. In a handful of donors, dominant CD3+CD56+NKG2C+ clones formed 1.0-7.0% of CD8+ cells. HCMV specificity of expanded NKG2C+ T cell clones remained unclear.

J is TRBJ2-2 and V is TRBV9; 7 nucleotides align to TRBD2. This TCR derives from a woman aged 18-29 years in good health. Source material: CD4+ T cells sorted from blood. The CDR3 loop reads CASSALDGGRYTGELFF. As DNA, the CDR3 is TGTGCCAGCAGCGCCCTGGATGGCGGGAGATACACCGGGGAGCTGTTTTTT.